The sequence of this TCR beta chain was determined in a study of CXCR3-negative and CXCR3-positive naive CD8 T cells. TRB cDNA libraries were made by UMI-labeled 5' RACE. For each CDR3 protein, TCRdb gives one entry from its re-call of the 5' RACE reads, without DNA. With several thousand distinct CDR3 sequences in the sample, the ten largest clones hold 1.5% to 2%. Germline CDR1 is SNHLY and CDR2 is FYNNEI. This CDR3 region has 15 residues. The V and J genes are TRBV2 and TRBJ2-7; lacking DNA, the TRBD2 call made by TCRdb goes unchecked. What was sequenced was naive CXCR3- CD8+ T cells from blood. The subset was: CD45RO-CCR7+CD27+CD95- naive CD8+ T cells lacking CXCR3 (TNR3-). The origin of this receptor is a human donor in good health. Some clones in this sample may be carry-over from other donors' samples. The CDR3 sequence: CASSARVTGLHEQYF.